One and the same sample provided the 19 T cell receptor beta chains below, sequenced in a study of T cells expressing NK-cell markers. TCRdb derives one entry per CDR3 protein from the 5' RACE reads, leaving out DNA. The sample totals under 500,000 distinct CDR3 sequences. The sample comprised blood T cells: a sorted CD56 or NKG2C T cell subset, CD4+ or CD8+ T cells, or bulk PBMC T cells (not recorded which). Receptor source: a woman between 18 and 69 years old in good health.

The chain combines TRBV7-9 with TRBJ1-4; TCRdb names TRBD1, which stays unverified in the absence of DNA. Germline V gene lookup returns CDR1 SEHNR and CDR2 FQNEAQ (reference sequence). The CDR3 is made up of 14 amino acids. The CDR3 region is CASSRDRSNEKLFF.

CDR3 residues: CASSPGTGTETQYF. This chain connects TRBV18 to TRBJ2-5; TCRdb's D call of TRBD1 is untestable without DNA. The CDR3 extends over 14 amino acids. Germline V CDR1 and CDR2: KGHSH, LQKENI. Filled out from reference TRBV18 and TRBJ2-5, the complete variable domain reads NAGVMQNPRHLVRRRGQEARLRCSPMKGHSHVYWYRQLPEEGLKFMVYLQKENIIDESGMPKERFSAEFPKEGPSILRIQQVVRGDSAAYFCASSPGTGTETQYFGPGTRLLVL.

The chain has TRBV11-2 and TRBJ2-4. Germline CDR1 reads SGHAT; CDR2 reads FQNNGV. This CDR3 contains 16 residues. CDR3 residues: CASSLADLGAKNIQYF.

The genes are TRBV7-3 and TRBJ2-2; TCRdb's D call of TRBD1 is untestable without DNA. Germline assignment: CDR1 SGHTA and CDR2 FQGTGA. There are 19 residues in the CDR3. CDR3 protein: CASSSPFRGAGARTGELFF.

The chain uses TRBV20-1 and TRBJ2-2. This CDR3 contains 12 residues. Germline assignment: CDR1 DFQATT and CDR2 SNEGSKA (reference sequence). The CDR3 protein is CSAPRLSGELFF.

CDR3 sequence reads: CSVEASAWGSYEQYF. The chain employs TRBV29-1 and TRBJ2-7. CDR3 length: 15 residues. Germline V gene data show CDR1 as SQVTM and CDR2 as ANQGSEA.

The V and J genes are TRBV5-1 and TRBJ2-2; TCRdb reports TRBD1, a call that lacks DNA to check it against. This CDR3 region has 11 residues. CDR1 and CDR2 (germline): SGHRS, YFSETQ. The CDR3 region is CASSPGGELFF. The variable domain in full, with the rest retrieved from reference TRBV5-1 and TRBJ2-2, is KAGVTQTPRYLIKTRGQQVTLSCSPISGHRSVSWYQQTPGQGLQFLFEYFSETQRNKGNFPGRFSGRQFSNSRSEMNVSTLELGDSALYLCASSPGGELFFGEGSRLTVL.

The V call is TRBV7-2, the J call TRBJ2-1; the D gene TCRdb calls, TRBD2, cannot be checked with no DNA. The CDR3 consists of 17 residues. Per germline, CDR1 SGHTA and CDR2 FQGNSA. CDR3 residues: CASSFPGAWGSYNEQFF.

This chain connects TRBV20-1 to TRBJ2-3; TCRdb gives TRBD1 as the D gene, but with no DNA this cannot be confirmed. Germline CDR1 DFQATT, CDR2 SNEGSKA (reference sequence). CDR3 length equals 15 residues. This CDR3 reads CSARGAQGGTDTQYF.

The CDR3 protein is CASSRTEGTDTQYF. The rearrangement joins TRBV4-1 to TRBJ2-3; with no DNA, the TCRdb D assignment of TRBD1 cannot be verified. Germline CDR1 reads MGHRA; CDR2 reads YSYEKL. The CDR3 has 14 residues.

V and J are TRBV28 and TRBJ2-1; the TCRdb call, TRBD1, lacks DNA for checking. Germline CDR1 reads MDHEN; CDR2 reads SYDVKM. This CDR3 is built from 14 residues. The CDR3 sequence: CASQRQGPYNEQFF.

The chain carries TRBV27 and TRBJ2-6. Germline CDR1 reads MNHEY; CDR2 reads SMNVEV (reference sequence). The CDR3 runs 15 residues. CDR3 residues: CASSFDSSGANVLTF.

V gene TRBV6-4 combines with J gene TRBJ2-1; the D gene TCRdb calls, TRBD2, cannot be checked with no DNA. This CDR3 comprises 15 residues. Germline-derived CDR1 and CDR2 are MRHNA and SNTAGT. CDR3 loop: CASSDSLAGDNEQFF.

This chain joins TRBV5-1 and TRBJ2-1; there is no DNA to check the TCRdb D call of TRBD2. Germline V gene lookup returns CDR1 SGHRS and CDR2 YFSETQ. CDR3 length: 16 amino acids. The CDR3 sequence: CASSPRLGAGGNEQFF.

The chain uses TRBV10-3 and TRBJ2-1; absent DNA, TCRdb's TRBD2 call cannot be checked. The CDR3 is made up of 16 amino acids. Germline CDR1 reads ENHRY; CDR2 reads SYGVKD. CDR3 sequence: CAISPSGGAGNNEQFF.

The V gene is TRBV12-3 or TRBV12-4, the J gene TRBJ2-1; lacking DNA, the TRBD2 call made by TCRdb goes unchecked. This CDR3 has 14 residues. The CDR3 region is CASSLLAGYNEQFF.

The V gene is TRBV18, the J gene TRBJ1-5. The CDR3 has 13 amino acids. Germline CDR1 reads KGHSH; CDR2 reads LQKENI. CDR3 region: CASSPGGHQPQHF. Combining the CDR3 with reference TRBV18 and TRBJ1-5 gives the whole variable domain NAGVMQNPRHLVRRRGQEARLRCSPMKGHSHVYWYRQLPEEGLKFMVYLQKENIIDESGMPKERFSAEFPKEGPSILRIQQVVRGDSAAYFCASSPGGHQPQHFGDGTRLSIL.

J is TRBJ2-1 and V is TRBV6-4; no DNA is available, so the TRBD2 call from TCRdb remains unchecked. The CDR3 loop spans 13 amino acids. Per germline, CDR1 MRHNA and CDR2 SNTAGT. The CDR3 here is CASAGDERGEQFF.

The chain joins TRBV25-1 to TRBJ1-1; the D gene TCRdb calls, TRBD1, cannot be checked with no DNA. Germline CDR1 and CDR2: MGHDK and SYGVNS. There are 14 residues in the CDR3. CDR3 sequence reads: CASSDQGGVTEAFF.